The rows below give T cell receptor beta chains drawn from one sample of a study of T cell clusters in autoimmune cytopenias. TCRdb derives one entry per CDR3 protein from the multiplex PCR reads, leaving out DNA. The sample totals around 7,900 distinct CDR3 sequences. The source material was peripheral blood. The receptors originated from a human donor with an autoimmune cytopenia or autoimmune hepatitis (not recorded which). Each CDR3 is given with its conserved first and last residue. Part of the rows lack a size; the others show once, few, many or a class for expanded clones.

TRBV6-6	.	TRBJ2-3	CASSHPASWASTDTQYF
TRBV15	.	TRBJ2-1	CATRPHPSGSYNEQFF
TRBV19	.	TRBJ2-1	CASSRLAGGSKLSYNEQFF
TRBV5-6	.	TRBJ2-3	CASSGLFPGTDTQYF
TRBV5-6	medium-sized	TRBJ2-7	CASSLERVSYEQYF
TRBV12-3/TRBV12-4	.	TRBJ2-2	CASSLVGSGELFF
TRBV6-5	.	TRBJ2-5	CASSVIGLETQYF
TRBV30	.	TRBJ2-3	CAWSLSLTYTDTQYF
TRBV7-2	.	TRBJ2-3	CASSLAPGFTDTQYF
TRBV6-1	.	TRBJ1-3	CASRPTFSGNTIYF
TRBV6-5	.	TRBJ2-1	CASSPQRSSYNEQFF
TRBV12-3/TRBV12-4	.	TRBJ2-3	CASSPGYTDTQYF
TRBV5-4	.	TRBJ2-2	CASSSPGFNTGELFF
TRBV20-1	.	TRBJ2-1	CSARDRERETNEQFF
TRBV20-1	.	TRBJ2-2	CSASDPLRQGDTGELFF
TRBV19	.	TRBJ2-2	CASSTRTANTGELFF
TRBV23-1	.	TRBJ2-1	CASSQAGTRRQASSYNEQFF
TRBV10-3	.	TRBJ2-7	CAIGSPQTGQYF
TRBV27	.	TRBJ2-3	CASSMDNALTDTQYF
TRBV5-6	.	TRBJ2-3	CASSFGDTDTQYF
TRBV19	.	TRBJ1-1	CASSPLLGGLNTEAFF
TRBV5-6	.	TRBJ1-1	CASSLREAVNTEAFF
TRBV27	.	TRBJ2-1	CASSEGLIYNEQFF
TRBV20-1	.	TRBJ1-1	CSTSDINMNTEAFF
TRBV7-6	medium-sized	TRBJ1-2	CASSLVGGANYGYTF
TRBV20-1	.	TRBJ2-3	CSAILRPTDTQYF
TRBV30	.	TRBJ2-1	CAWNTRQSQFF
TRBV20-1	.	TRBJ2-6	CSASDSSTGANVLTF
TRBV12-3/TRBV12-4	.	TRBJ2-7	CASSLPGQLSYEQYF
TRBV7-9	.	TRBJ1-6	CASSAERGGSGTGGAGGFSPLHF
TRBV30	medium-sized	TRBJ2-3	CAWNRDRTDTQYF
TRBV5-6	.	TRBJ1-2	CASSLGGGSAGYGYTF
TRBV5-1	.	TRBJ2-1	CASSLVGGNEQFF
TRBV19	medium-sized	TRBJ1-3	CASSATGGNTIYF
TRBV7-9	.	TRBJ2-5	CASSTRTGEETQYF
TRBV7-9	.	TRBJ1-6	CASSRGQHSPLHF
TRBV15	.	TRBJ2-7	CATSRAPGGPSYEQYF
TRBV30	.	TRBJ2-7	CALSGTGDYEQYF
TRBV20-1	.	TRBJ2-3	CSATSDRTDTQYF
TRBV7-6	.	TRBJ2-1	CASSLVLGQAYNEQFF
TRBV12-3/TRBV12-4	.	TRBJ1-5	CATTSGDSNQPQHF
TRBV30	medium-sized	TRBJ1-2	CAWSLRTYGYTF
TRBV30	.	TRBJ1-3	CAWSGRGGNTIYF
TRBV10-3	.	TRBJ1-3	CAISEASSGNTIYF
TRBV24-1	.	TRBJ1-2	CATSDSFGGYTF
TRBV15	medium-sized	TRBJ2-1	CATSRDRASGGYGFF
TRBV6-5	.	TRBJ2-2	CASRHRPLADTGELFF
TRBV6-5	.	TRBJ2-1	CASSVTSGAYNEQFF
TRBV27	.	TRBJ2-3	CASSFLANTDTQYF
TRBV6-1	.	TRBJ2-1	CASSLRDYNEQFF
TRBV27	.	TRBJ1-1	CASSQDRNTEAFF
TRBV27	.	TRBJ2-5	CASSPFGGGRLQETQYF
TRBV12-3/TRBV12-4	.	TRBJ2-1	CASSMFTSGTGEQFF
TRBV12-3/TRBV12-4	.	TRBJ2-5	CASSSTNQETQYF
TRBV6-1	.	TRBJ2-7	CASSEGGAGGWQYF
TRBV15	.	TRBJ2-7	CATSRDPSREQYF
TRBV19	.	TRBJ2-7	CASSVDRGPYEQYF
TRBV29-1	medium-sized	TRBJ1-4	CSVRRILNEKLFF
TRBV6-1	.	TRBJ1-2	CASSPKSNYGYTF